The 30 T cell receptor beta chains presented below share a single source sample, sequenced in a study of CD8 T cells in ankylosing spondylitis. TCRdb re-analysed the 5' RACE reads in MiXCR, keeping a single row per CDR3 protein. The top ten hold over 9.5% of the sample, which has 35,000 or so distinct CDR3 sequences, 6% seen once. Sequencing was done on a sample of blood, either unsorted or a sorted T cell fraction (not recorded which). Receptor source: a male donor with ankylosing spondylitis or in good health (not recorded which).

This clonotype was recorded at least ten times. This chain joins TRBV20-1 and TRBJ2-7; D gene unclear. The CDR3 runs 13 residues. CDR1 and CDR2 from the germline V gene are DFQATT and SNEGSKA (reference sequence). Trimming left V 0 bases short and J 2 bases short, with 8 bases between. In DNA, the CDR3 is TGCAGTGCTAGAGAAATCCAGACCTACGAGCAGTACTTC. This translates into CSAREIQTYEQYF.

In its sample, this clonotype was seen many times. The chain couples TRBV7-6 to TRBJ2-1; 7 bases match TRBD2. In germline, CDR1 is SGHVS, CDR2 FNYEAQ. The CDR3 extends over 19 amino acids. Trimming took 0 bases from V and 1 from J; bases not matched to a gene: 12. The CDR3 DNA reads as TGTGCCAGCAGCTTAGCGGGAGGGATCACCCGGGGGTCCTACAATGAGCAGTTCTTC. Amino acids: CASSLAGGITRGSYNEQFF.

This clonotype was recorded at least ten times. The chain couples TRBV20-1 to TRBJ2-7; the match to TRBD1 covers 9 bases. Germline V gene data show CDR1 as DFQATT and CDR2 as SNEGSKA (reference sequence). V dropped 6 bases and J dropped 7; count of bases not matched to a gene: 10. The CDR3 runs to 13 residues. This CDR3 reads CSAVRTGEEEQYF. In DNA form, the CDR3 reads TGCAGTGCAGTCAGGACAGGGGAGGAAGAGCAGTACTTC.

This clonotype is medium-sized. This sequence joins TRBV20-1 and TRBJ2-3, with 7 bases matching TRBD1. Looked up from germline, CDR1 is DFQATT and CDR2 is SNEGSKA (reference sequence). After removal of 6 bases from V and 3 bases from J, the junction contained 6 bases not matched to a gene. The CDR3 sequence is 13 residues long. The CDR3 DNA sequence: TGCAGTGCCCAGGGGGAAGGGACAGATACGCAGTATTTT. Translation gives CSAQGEGTDTQYF.

This clonotype was observed at least ten times. The V gene is TRBV10-3, the J gene TRBJ2-1; 14 bases are shared with TRBD2. The V and J ends lost 8 bases and 5 bases, in that order; junction bases with no gene match: 5. CDR1 is ENHRY, CDR2 SYGVKD, per germline. The CDR3 has 15 amino acids. The DNA of the CDR3 is TGTGCCATCCGCGGGACTAGCGGGAGCCACAATGAGCAGTTCTTC. Protein: CAIRGTSGSHNEQFF.

The sample holds many counts of this clonotype. CDR3 amino acids: CSARDPPEQYF. For the CDR3, the DNA is TGCAGTGCTAGAGATCCGCCCGAGCAGTACTTC. This chain links TRBV20-1 with TRBJ2-7; unclear D gene. Trimming removed 0 bases at V and 6 bases at J, with 6 bases between. This CDR3 comprises 11 residues. Germline lookup yields CDR1 DFQATT and CDR2 SNEGSKA (reference sequence).

In its sample, this clonotype was seen many times. The chain carries TRBV6-2 or TRBV6-3 and TRBJ1-5, with D hard to call. V lost 1 base and J lost 4, with 8 bases in between. Germline assignment: CDR1 MNHEY and CDR2 SVGEGT. The CDR3 runs to 14 residues. This chain's CDR3 is CASSYYRRNQPQHF. CDR3 bases: TGTGCCAGCAGTTACTATCGCAGAAATCAGCCCCAGCATTTT.

There are many counts of this clonotype. J is TRBJ2-1 and V is TRBV6-1; 7 bases match TRBD1. This CDR3 has 15 residues. Germline V CDR1 and CDR2: MNHNS, SASEGT. In DNA form, the CDR3 reads TGTACGACCTCTGAGTCGCCCCGGAATGACAGGGTGAATTTCTTC. Translating gives CTTSESPRNDRVNFF.

This clonotype has a single count. This chain joins TRBV2 and TRBJ1-1; a possible D gene is TRBD1 (6 bases). CDR1 and CDR2 from the germline V gene are SNHLY and FYNNEI. This CDR3 is 15 amino acids long. Trimming left V 2 bases short and J 4 bases short, with 14 bases between. CDR3 in amino acids: CASSERGAGATEAFF. In DNA, the CDR3 is TGTGCCAGCAGTGAACGCGGAGCAGGGGCCACTGAAGCTTTCTTT.

This clonotype was observed many times. The chain is built from TRBV28 and TRBJ1-6; D ambiguous. From germline, CDR1 is MDHEN and CDR2 SYDVKM. The CDR3 length is 14 residues. The germline V and J ends were trimmed by 3 bases and 10 bases, with 13 bases remaining between them. The CDR3 sequence: CASSFELLGSPLHF. Here the CDR3 DNA reads TGTGCCAGCAGTTTTGAGCTCCTAGGGTCACCCCTCCACTTT.

This clonotype came up many times. The rearrangement links TRBV7-9 to TRBJ2-3; D remains unclear. V lost 3 bases and J lost 2, with 9 bases in between. Germline CDR1 is SEHNR and CDR2 is FQNEAQ (reference sequence). The CDR3 consists of 14 residues. CDR3 sequence reads: CASSLDGFTDTQYF. The CDR3 nucleotides are TGTGCCAGCAGCTTGGACGGATTCACAGATACGCAGTATTTT. The variable domain in full, with the rest retrieved from reference TRBV7-9 and TRBJ2-3, is DTGVSQNPRHKITKRGQNVTFRCDPISEHNRLYWYRQTLGQGPEFLTYFQNEAQLEKSRLLSDRFSAERPKGSFSTLEIQRTEQGDSAMYLCASSLDGFTDTQYFGPGTRLTVL.

The sample holds many counts of this clonotype. The V and J genes are TRBV29-1 and TRBJ1-2; tentative D call: TRBD1 (5 bases). V lost 4 bases and J lost 4, with 10 bases in between. There are 12 residues in the CDR3. Per germline, CDR1 SQVTM and CDR2 ANQGSEA. In nucleotides, the CDR3 is TGCAGCGTTGCCCAGGGCCTCTATGGCTACACCTTC. Translating it yields CSVAQGLYGYTF. Full variable domain (missing parts from reference TRBV29-1 and TRBJ1-2): SAVISQKPSRDICQRGTSLTIQCQVDSQVTMMFWYRQQPGQSLTLIATANQGSEATYESGFVIDKFPISRPNLTFSTLTVSNMSPEDSSIYLCSVAQGLYGYTFGSGTRLTVV.

Ten or more counts support this clonotype. The V gene is TRBV5-1, the J gene TRBJ2-3; D unclear. CDR3 length: 14 amino acids. The germline CDR1 and CDR2 sequences are SGHRS and YFSETQ. V dropped 0 bases and J dropped 2 bases, with 7 bases sitting between them. CDR3 residues: CASSLERVTDTQYF. The DNA of the CDR3 is TGCGCCAGCAGCTTGGAACGGGTCACAGATACGCAGTATTTT.

There are many counts of this clonotype. The rearrangement links TRBV7-9 to TRBJ2-7; D not certain. The CDR3 length is 15 residues. The germline V gene encodes CDR1 SEHNR and CDR2 FQNEAQ (reference sequence). V lost 4 bases, J lost 0 bases, and 13 bases lay in between. This chain's CDR3 is CASSSQDSGSYEQYF. CDR3 nucleotides: TGTGCCAGCAGCTCTCAGGATTCGGGCTCCTACGAGCAGTACTTC.

This clonotype was counted ten times or more. The J gene is TRBJ1-5, the V gene TRBV9; possible D gene TRBD1, 6 bases. The CDR3 length is 14 residues. CDR1 is SGDLS and CDR2 is YYNGEE in the germline V gene. With 0 bases removed from V and 6 bases from J, the gap between germline ends came to 10 bases. The CDR3 protein is CASSVAGVGQPQHF. CDR3 nucleotides: TGTGCCAGCAGCGTAGCAGGGGTCGGTCAGCCCCAGCATTTT.

This clonotype was detected ten times or more. The chain has TRBV29-1 and TRBJ2-6, with D perhaps TRBD1 or TRBD2 (5 bases each). Germline V gene data show CDR1 as SQVTM and CDR2 as ANQGSEA. Trimming took off 0 bases at V and 2 bases at J, with 14 bases between the two ends. This CDR3 region has 17 residues. CDR3 DNA sequence: TGCAGCGTTGAAGATCGTACCTGGGGGACTGGGGCCAACGTCCTGACTTTC. Its protein is CSVEDRTWGTGANVLTF.

This clonotype was counted at least ten times. V usage is TRBV6-1 and J usage is TRBJ1-5, with D hard to call. The V gene's germline CDR1 is MNHNS and CDR2 SASEGT. Trimming removed 7 bases from V and 1 base from J, with 11 bases in between. The CDR3 is 14 amino acids. CDR3 in amino acids: CASTPFSSNQPQHF. In DNA, the CDR3 is TGTGCCAGCACCCCGTTTTCAAGCAATCAGCCCCAGCATTTT.

This clonotype was seen many times. V is TRBV6-5 and J is TRBJ1-5, with D possibly TRBD1 on 5 matching bases. Trimming took off 4 bases at V and 4 bases at J, with 14 bases between the two ends. CDR1 and CDR2 from the germline V gene are MNHEY and SVGAGI. This CDR3 has 15 amino acids. CDR3 bases: TGTGCCAGCAGTTGGACCCGGGGCAGGAATCAGCCCCAGCATTTT. Its translation is CASSWTRGRNQPQHF.

This clonotype has at least ten counts. The chain recombines TRBV24-1 with TRBJ2-6; D uncertain. The CDR3 covers 15 residues. The germline V gene encodes CDR1 KGHDR and CDR2 SFDVKD. V lost 6 bases and J lost 4, with 12 bases in between. CDR3 amino acids: CATSHSQAGANVLTF. CDR3 sequence (DNA): TGTGCCACCAGTCACAGCCAAGCGGGGGCCAACGTCCTGACTTTC.

This clonotype has at least ten counts. The J gene is TRBJ1-3, the V gene TRBV5-1; the D gene is possibly TRBD1 (6 bases). CDR1 SGHRS and CDR2 YFSETQ come from the germline V gene. This CDR3 has 16 amino acids. V was trimmed by 0 bases and J by 1 base, leaving 11 bases between them. The CDR3 DNA is TGCGCCAGCAGCTTGGTGGGGGCCTTATCTGGAAACACCATATATTTT. Its protein product is CASSLVGALSGNTIYF.

This clonotype was seen many times. This chain uses TRBV2 with TRBJ2-2, with a weak D call TRBD2 (6 bases). V was trimmed by 8 bases and J by 1 base, leaving 17 bases between them. Per the germline V gene, CDR1 is SNHLY and CDR2 is FYNNEI. This CDR3 region has 16 residues. The CDR3 bases are TGTGCCAGCTATGAACCCCCCGGGAGGAACACCGGGGAGCTGTTTTTT. Amino acid sequence: CASYEPPGRNTGELFF.

This clonotype appeared many times. The chain recombines TRBV28 with TRBJ1-1; unclear D gene. V was shortened by 7 bases and J by 4 bases, with 7 bases between the two germline ends. From germline, CDR1 is MDHEN and CDR2 SYDVKM. This CDR3 is built from 11 residues. The CDR3 spells CASTGGTEAFF. The CDR3, as DNA: TGTGCCAGCACTGGAGGCACTGAAGCTTTCTTT.

This clonotype was recorded many times. CDR3 DNA: TGTGCCAGCTCACCGGGCCTTGGGGAGACCCAGTACTTC. Protein product: CASSPGLGETQYF. V is TRBV18 and J is TRBJ2-5, with D hard to call. V was pared by 3 bases and J by 5 bases, with 10 bases between. Looked up from germline, CDR1 is KGHSH and CDR2 is LQKENI. This CDR3 spans 13 amino acids.

This clonotype has ten or more counts. The chain uses TRBV29-1 and TRBJ2-1, with TRBD2 as a possible D gene (6 bases). V shed 7 bases and J shed 5 bases, with 18 bases lying between them. The CDR3 sequence is 14 residues long. Per germline, CDR1 SQVTM and CDR2 ANQGSEA. This CDR3 is CSGPALAIDNEQFF. CDR3 nucleotide sequence: TGCAGCGGGCCGGCACTAGCAATAGACAATGAGCAGTTCTTC.

This clonotype was found many times. The rearrangement joins TRBV5-1 to TRBJ2-7, with TRBD2 matching over 8 bases. The germline CDR1 and CDR2 sequences are SGHRS and YFSETQ. V lost 7 bases and J lost 6; bases outside the gene matches: 12. The CDR3 runs 14 residues. This CDR3 is CASGVSGLVGEQYF. The CDR3 DNA sequence: TGCGCCAGCGGAGTATCGGGACTAGTCGGCGAGCAGTACTTC.

There are many counts of this clonotype. V is TRBV29-1 and J is TRBJ2-1, with 7 nucleotides matching TRBD2. Unmatched junction bases numbered 4, after V lost 5 bases and J lost 3 bases. Per the germline V gene, CDR1 is SQVTM and CDR2 is ANQGSEA. CDR3 length equals 13 residues. The CDR3 is CSVWGGFYNEQFF. The CDR3 nucleotides are TGCAGCGTTTGGGGAGGGTTCTACAATGAGCAGTTCTTC.

This clonotype was counted at least ten times. V usage is TRBV27 and J usage is TRBJ2-5; D could derive from TRBD1 or TRBD2 (6 bases each). V lost 3 bases and J lost 0, with 11 bases in between. Germline V gene lookup returns CDR1 MNHEY and CDR2 SMNVEV (reference sequence). This CDR3 is built from 15 residues. The CDR3 DNA follows: TGTGCCAGCAGTTTTGACGGGGGCAACCAAGAGACCCAGTACTTC. Translation: CASSFDGGNQETQYF.

This clonotype was detected many times. This rearrangement joins TRBV20-1 to TRBJ2-2; D gene unclear. Germline CDR1 is DFQATT and CDR2 is SNEGSKA (reference sequence). V was trimmed by 2 bases and J by 6 bases, leaving 10 bases between them. CDR3 size: 13 residues. CDR3 in DNA: TGCAGTGCTAGAAGGCCCCTCTCCGGGGAGCTGTTTTTT. Translating gives CSARRPLSGELFF.

This clonotype was seen many times. The CDR3 spells CASSLDQDPYEQYF. CDR3 sequence (DNA): TGTGCCAGCAGCTTAGACCAGGACCCCTACGAGCAGTACTTC. The chain is built from TRBV9 and TRBJ2-7; D not certain. This CDR3 comprises 14 residues. CDR1 and CDR2 (germline): SGDLS, YYNGEE. V was trimmed by 4 bases and J by 2 bases, leaving 13 bases between them.

The rearrangement uses TRBV7-8 and TRBJ1-1; tentatively, D is TRBD1 (5 bases). Germline assignment: CDR1 SGHVS and CDR2 FQNEAQ. CDR3 size: 15 residues. The V end lost 8 bases, the J end lost 1 base, and 17 bases lay between the germline ends. The CDR3: CASGGLRQRNTEAFF. CDR3 DNA sequence: TGTGCCAGCGGGGGTTTGCGACAAAGGAACACTGAAGCTTTCTTT.